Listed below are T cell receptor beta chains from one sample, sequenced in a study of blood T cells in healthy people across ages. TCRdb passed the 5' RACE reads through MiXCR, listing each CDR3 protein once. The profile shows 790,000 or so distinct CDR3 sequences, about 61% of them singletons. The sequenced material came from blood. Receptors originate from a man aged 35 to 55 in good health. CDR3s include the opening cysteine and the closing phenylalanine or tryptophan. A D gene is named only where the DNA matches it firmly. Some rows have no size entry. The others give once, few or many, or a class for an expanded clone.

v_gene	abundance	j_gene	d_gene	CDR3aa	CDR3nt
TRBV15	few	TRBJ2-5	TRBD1	CATSRPQGQVNEQYF	TGTGCCACCAGCAGACCCCAAGGACAGGTGAATGAGCAGTACTTC
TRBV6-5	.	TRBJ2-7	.	CASSYLRGGGFGYNEQYF	TGTGCCAGCAGTTACCTGCGGGGAGGGGGGTTTGGTTACAATGAGCAGTACTTC
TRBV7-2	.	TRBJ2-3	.	CASSFGASGADTQYF	TGTGCCAGCAGCTTCGGAGCGTCGGGTGCAGATACGCAGTATTTT
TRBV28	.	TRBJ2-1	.	CASSSPGGWVQFF	TGTGCCAGCAGTTCCCCTGGCGGTTGGGTGCAGTTCTTC
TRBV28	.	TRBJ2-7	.	CASSDPRQWSYEQYF	TGTGCCAGCAGCGACCCGAGGCAGTGGTCCTACGAGCAGTACTTC
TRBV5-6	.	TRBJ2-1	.	CASSRIIESEQFF	TGTGCCAGCAGCCGGATTATCGAGAGTGAGCAGTTCTTC
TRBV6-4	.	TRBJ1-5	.	CASSEGDTHWNQPQHF	TGTGCCAGCAGTGAGGGGGACACACACTGGAACCAGCCCCAGCATTTT
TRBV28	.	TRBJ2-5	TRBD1	CASSLGYRGNGKTQYF	TGTGCCAGCAGTTTAGGGTACAGGGGTAATGGGAAGACCCAGTACTTC
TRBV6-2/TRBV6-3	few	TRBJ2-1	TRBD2	CASSPPGLAGGGEQFF	TGTGCCAGCAGTCCACCGGGACTAGCGGGAGGGGGCGAGCAGTTCTTC
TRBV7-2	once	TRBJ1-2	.	CASSSREGVGYGYTF	TGTGCCAGCAGCTCGAGGGAGGGGGTGGGCTATGGCTACACCTTC
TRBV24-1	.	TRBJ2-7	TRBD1	CATSDSQGKAYEQYF	TGTGCCACCAGTGACTCACAGGGGAAGGCCTACGAGCAGTACTTC
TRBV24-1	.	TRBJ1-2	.	CATSGKTGYGYTF	TGTGCCACCAGTGGGAAGACAGGCTATGGCTACACCTTC
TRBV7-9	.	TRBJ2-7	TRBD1	CASTGDRVGEQYF	TGTGCCAGCACCGGGGACAGGGTCGGCGAGCAGTACTTC
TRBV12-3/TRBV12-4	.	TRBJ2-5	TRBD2	CASSTGTSKTQYF	TGTGCCAGCAGTACCGGGACTAGCAAGACCCAGTACTTC
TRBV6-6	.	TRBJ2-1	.	CASSLKSVNEQFF	TGTGCCAGCAGTCTAAAAAGTGTCAATGAGCAGTTCTTC
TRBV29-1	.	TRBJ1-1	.	CSVGGGPMAFF	TGCAGCGTTGGAGGGGGGCCGATGGCTTTCTTT
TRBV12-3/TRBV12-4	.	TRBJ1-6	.	CASASSPVSPLHF	TGTGCCAGCGCCTCATCCCCGGTTTCACCCCTCCACTTT
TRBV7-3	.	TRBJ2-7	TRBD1	CASTNLKTGPAYEQYF	TGTGCCAGCACCAACCTTAAGACAGGGCCAGCCTACGAGCAGTACTTC
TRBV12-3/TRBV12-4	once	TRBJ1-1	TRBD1	CASSPQGWGTEAFF	TGTGCCAGCAGTCCACAGGGGTGGGGGACTGAAGCTTTCTTT
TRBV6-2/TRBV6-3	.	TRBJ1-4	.	CAGRGATNEKLFF	TGTGCCGGAAGGGGAGCAACTAATGAAAAACTGTTTTTT
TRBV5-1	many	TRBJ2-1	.	CASSSAGTHNEQFF	TGCGCCAGCAGCTCGGCCGGGACCCACAATGAGCAGTTCTTC
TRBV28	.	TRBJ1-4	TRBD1	CASSLGTGATNEKLFF	TGTGCCAGCAGCCTCGGGACAGGTGCAACTAATGAAAAACTGTTTTTT
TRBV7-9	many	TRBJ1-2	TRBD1	CASSLPRTPGQGNGYTF	TGTGCCAGCAGCTTACCTAGAACTCCGGGACAGGGGAATGGCTACACCTTC
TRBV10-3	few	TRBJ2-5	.	CAISESKQQSMTQYF	TGTGCCATCAGTGAGTCGAAGCAACAGAGTATGACCCAGTACTTC
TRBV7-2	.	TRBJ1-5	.	CASSLFMNQPQHF	TGTGCCAGCAGCTTATTCATGAATCAGCCCCAGCATTTT
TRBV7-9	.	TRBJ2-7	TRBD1	CASRSDREASYEQYF	TGTGCCAGCAGATCGGACAGGGAGGCATCCTACGAGCAGTACTTC
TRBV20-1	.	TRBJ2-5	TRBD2	CSARQTSGWQETQYF	TGCAGTGCTAGACAAACTAGCGGGTGGCAAGAGACCCAGTACTTC
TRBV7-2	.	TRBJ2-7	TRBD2	CASSLTSGSDYEQYF	TGTGCCAGCAGCTTAACTAGCGGGAGTGACTACGAGCAGTACTTC
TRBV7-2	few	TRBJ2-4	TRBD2	CASSLGSGRGAKNIQYF	TGTGCCAGCAGCTTAGGGAGCGGGAGAGGGGCCAAAAACATTCAGTACTTC
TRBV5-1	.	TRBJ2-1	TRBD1	CASSWGTGVEQFF	TGCGCCAGCAGCTGGGGGACAGGGGTTGAGCAGTTCTTC
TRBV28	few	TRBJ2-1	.	CASSFSSHEQFF	TGTGCCAGCAGTTTTTCATCGCATGAGCAGTTCTTC
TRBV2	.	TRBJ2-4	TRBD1	CASSEMTGSGTKNIQYF	TGTGCCAGCAGTGAAATGACAGGGTCGGGGACCAAAAACATTCAGTACTTC
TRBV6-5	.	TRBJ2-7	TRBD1	CASSTRDRVIYEQYF	TGTGCCAGCAGTACCCGGGACAGGGTCATATACGAGCAGTACTTC
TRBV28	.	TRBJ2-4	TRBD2	CASRPGLAGGIQYF	TGTGCCAGCCGTCCGGGACTAGCGGGAGGGATTCAGTACTTC
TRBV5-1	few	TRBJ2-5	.	CASSLEGQGGETQYF	TGCGCCAGCAGCTTGGAAGGCCAGGGGGGGGAGACCCAGTACTTC
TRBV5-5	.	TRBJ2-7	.	CASSPQGYYEQYF	TGTGCCAGCAGCCCCCAGGGCTACTACGAGCAGTACTTC
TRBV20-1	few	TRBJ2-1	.	CSARDRTSSYNEQFF	TGCAGTGCTAGAGATCGGACGAGCTCCTACAATGAGCAGTTCTTC
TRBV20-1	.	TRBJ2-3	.	CSARETGTDTQYF	TGCAGTGCTAGAGAAACAGGGACAGATACGCAGTATTTT
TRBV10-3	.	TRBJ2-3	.	CAISESLQGDTQYF	TGTGCCATCAGTGAGTCGCTGCAGGGGGATACGCAGTATTTT
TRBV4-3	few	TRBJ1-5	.	CASSQDRGSSNQPQHF	TGCGCCAGCAGCCAAGATCGGGGGAGCAGCAATCAGCCCCAGCATTTT
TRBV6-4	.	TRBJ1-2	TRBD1	CASSDGTGGRVYGYTF	TGTGCCAGCAGTGATGGGACAGGGGGTCGGGTCTATGGCTACACCTTC
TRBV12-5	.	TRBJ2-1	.	CASGVVVRNEQFF	TGTGCTAGTGGTGTGGTAGTCCGGAATGAGCAGTTCTTC
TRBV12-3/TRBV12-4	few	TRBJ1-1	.	CASSSSWRGGRNTEAFF	TGTGCCAGCAGTTCATCCTGGAGGGGGGGCCGGAACACTGAAGCTTTCTTT
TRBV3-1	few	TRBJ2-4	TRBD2	CASSRVSGTSGRSPNIQYF	TGTGCCAGCAGCCGAGTCTCCGGGACTAGCGGGAGGTCCCCAAACATTCAGTACTTC
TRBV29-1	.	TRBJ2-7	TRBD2	CSVADSGSSYEQYF	TGCAGCGTTGCGGATAGCGGGAGCTCCTACGAGCAGTACTTC
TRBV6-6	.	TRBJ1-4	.	CASSYSTGPPNEKLFF	TGTGCCAGCAGTTACTCCACAGGGCCCCCTAATGAAAAACTGTTTTTT
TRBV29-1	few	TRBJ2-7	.	CSVVRQGSSYEQYF	TGCAGCGTTGTTAGGCAGGGATCCTCCTACGAGCAGTACTTC
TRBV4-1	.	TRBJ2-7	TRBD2	CASSQEPAGVGEQYF	TGCGCCAGCAGCCAAGAACCGGCGGGAGTGGGCGAGCAGTACTTC